These T cell receptor beta chains were read from a single sample in a study of control samples from healthy donors and cancer patients. The repertoire was sequenced with immunoSEQ multiplex PCR; TCRdb's copy has only in-frame clones and lacks some. Of some 70,000 clones in the sample, more than 80% were seen once. The sequencing sample was made of blood. All receptors derive from a man aged 55 to 70 in good health. CDR3s include the opening cysteine and the closing phenylalanine or tryptophan. A D gene is named only where the DNA matches it firmly. Clone size is shown for a subset of rows, as once, few, many or a class of expanded clone.

>NA|TRBJ1-2|NA|TRBV6-5
CASSYGLGINYGYTF
TGTGCCAGCAGTTACGGGCTGGGAATAAACTATGGCTACACCTTC
>NA|TRBJ2-3|TRBD2|TRBV2
CASSAQRLAGNTQYF
TGTGCCAGCAGTGCCCAGAGACTAGCGGGAAATACGCAGTATTTT
>NA|TRBJ2-3|NA|TRBV6-2/TRBV6-3
CASSDHGWTDTQYF
TGTGCCAGCAGCGACCACGGGTGGACAGATACGCAGTATTTT
>once|TRBJ1-3|NA|TRBV5-5
CASRPRGGRNPQTIGNTIYF
TGTGCCAGCAGACCCCGGGGGGGGCGCAATCCTCAGACCATTGGAAACACCATATATTTT
>NA|TRBJ2-5|NA|TRBV12-3/TRBV12-4
CASSLGETQYF
TGTGCCAGCAGTCTTGGAGAGACCCAGTACTTC
>once|TRBJ2-3|TRBD2|TRBV5-6
CAGSSVGLAEPIGTDTQYF
TGTGCCGGTAGTAGTGTGGGACTAGCGGAACCCATTGGCACAGATACGCAGTATTTT
>many|TRBJ1-6|NA|TRBV14
CASSPFDGSPLHF
TGTGCCAGCAGCCCTTTCGACGGTTCACCCCTCCACTTT
>NA|TRBJ1-5|TRBD1|TRBV7-2
CASSFTGVQPQHF
TGTGCCAGCAGCTTCACAGGGGTTCAGCCCCAGCATTTT
>NA|TRBJ1-5|NA|TRBV28
CASNLWNQPQHF
TGTGCCAGCAACCTGTGGAATCAGCCCCAGCATTTT
>NA|TRBJ2-7|TRBD2|TRBV9
CASSPSGSIYEQYF
TGTGCCAGCAGCCCAAGCGGGAGTATCTACGAGCAGTACTTC
>once|TRBJ2-3|NA|TRBV7-9
CASSFYKGADTQYF
TGTGCCAGCAGCTTTTATAAAGGTGCGGATACGCAGTATTTT
>NA|TRBJ2-7|NA|TRBV27
CASSLRFGVASSFEQYF
TGTGCCAGCAGTTTACGCTTCGGGGTAGCTAGCAGTTTCGAGCAGTACTTC
>once|TRBJ1-6|TRBD1|TRBV9
CASSGLGQDNSPLHF
TGTGCCAGCAGCGGCCTAGGACAGGATAATTCACCCCTCCACTTT
>NA|TRBJ2-7|TRBD1|TRBV27
CASSRQGFYEQYF
TGTGCCAGCAGTAGACAGGGGTTCTACGAGCAGTACTTC
>NA|TRBJ2-1|TRBD1|TRBV6-5
CASSPTGTGLNEQFF
TGTGCCAGCAGTCCGACCGGGACAGGGTTGAATGAGCAGTTCTTC
>NA|TRBJ2-7|NA|TRBV14
CASSQGQGISYEQYF
TGTGCCAGCAGCCAAGGTCAGGGAATAAGCTACGAGCAGTACTTC
>few|TRBJ2-7|TRBD2|TRBV13
CASSLGSPGLAQEQYF
TGTGCCAGCAGCTTAGGCTCTCCGGGACTAGCGCAAGAGCAGTACTTC
>NA|TRBJ2-3|NA|TRBV18
CASSPPVLDTQYF
TGTGCCAGCTCACCACCTGTACTAGATACGCAGTATTTT
>NA|TRBJ2-7|TRBD2|TRBV20-1
CSASSGSKYEQYF
TGCAGTGCTAGTAGCGGGAGTAAGTACGAGCAGTACTTC
>NA|TRBJ2-7|NA|TRBV7-8
CASSFGGPGSYEQYF
TGTGCCAGCAGCTTTGGAGGTCCGGGTTCCTACGAGCAGTACTTC
>NA|TRBJ1-3|TRBD1|TRBV3-1/TRBV3-2
CASSSAGQVTIYF
TGTGCCAGCAGCTCCGCGGGACAGGTCACCATATATTTT
>once|TRBJ1-4|NA|TRBV29-1
CSVENRAEANEKLFF
TGCAGCGTTGAAAACAGGGCGGAAGCTAATGAAAAACTGTTTTTT
>NA|TRBJ2-2|NA|TRBV19
CASQEGSSNTGELFF
TGTGCCAGCCAGGAGGGGAGTAGTAACACCGGGGAGCTGTTTTTT
>NA|TRBJ2-7|NA|TRBV19
CASSSEPPTYEQYF
TGTGCCAGTAGCTCGGAACCTCCAACCTACGAGCAGTACTTC
>once|TRBJ2-1|TRBD1|TRBV10-3
CAISSGQGMGYNEQFF
TGTGCCATCAGCTCGGGACAGGGAATGGGCTACAATGAGCAGTTCTTC
>NA|TRBJ1-6|TRBD1|TRBV6-5
CASWAGGNSPLHF
TGTGCCAGCTGGGCAGGGGGTAATTCACCCCTCCACTTT
>NA|TRBJ1-1|NA|TRBV6-5
CASSYSSNTEAFF
TGTGCCAGCAGTTACTCGAGTAACACTGAAGCTTTCTTT
>NA|TRBJ2-2|NA|TRBV5-4
CASRSDSITGELFF
TGTGCCAGCAGGTCCGACTCGATCACCGGGGAGCTGTTTTTT
>NA|TRBJ2-5|NA|TRBV7-9
CASSPRGSSQETQYF
TGTGCCAGCAGCCCCCGGGGTAGCAGCCAAGAGACCCAGTACTTC
>NA|TRBJ2-7|TRBD1|TRBV11-2
CASSLVPGQGAGEQYF
TGTGCCAGCAGCTTAGTCCCGGGACAGGGGGCAGGGGAGCAGTACTTC
>NA|TRBJ2-5|NA|TRBV20-1
CSASTLETQYF
TGCAGTGCTTCCACCCTGGAGACCCAGTACTTC
>NA|TRBJ1-2|TRBD1|TRBV6-6
CASRFGTDYGYTF
TGTGCCAGCAGATTTGGGACAGACTATGGCTACACCTTC
>NA|TRBJ1-1|TRBD1|TRBV9
CASSVETGMGAAFF
TGTGCCAGCAGCGTAGAGACAGGGATGGGAGCAGCTTTCTTT
>NA|TRBJ2-1|TRBD2|TRBV4-1
CASSQWTGGTSGSPPFF
TGCGCCAGCAGCCAATGGACAGGGGGGACTAGCGGGAGTCCACCGTTCTTC
>NA|TRBJ2-7|NA|TRBV5-1
CASSLGAGTSYEQYF
TGCGCCAGCAGCCTGGGCGCAGGAACCTCCTACGAGCAGTACTTC
>few|TRBJ2-7|NA|TRBV4-3
CASSQETSSYEQYF
TGCGCCAGCAGCCAAGAAACTAGCTCCTACGAGCAGTACTTC
>NA|TRBJ2-5|NA|TRBV7-3
CASSSTGVQETQYF
TGTGCCAGCAGCTCGACAGGCGTTCAAGAGACCCAGTACTTC
>medium-sized|TRBJ1-5|TRBD1|TRBV10-1
CAIPSGGGFANQPQHF
TGCGCCATCCCGTCAGGAGGGGGCTTCGCAAATCAGCCCCAGCATTTT
>NA|TRBJ2-5|NA|TRBV28
CASSPFLGGGQETQYF
TGTGCCAGCAGTCCTTTCCTGGGAGGAGGGCAAGAGACCCAGTACTTC
>NA|TRBJ2-1|TRBD1|TRBV11-2
CASSLGTALYNEQFF
TGTGCCAGCAGCCTCGGGACAGCTCTCTACAATGAGCAGTTCTTC
>few|TRBJ1-5|NA|TRBV5-4
CASSLLGQPQHF
TGTGCCAGCAGCTTGCTGGGTCAGCCCCAGCATTTT
>NA|TRBJ2-1|TRBD2|TRBV6-5
CASSYLVTSVYNEQFF
TGTGCCAGCAGTTACCTTGTAACTAGCGTATACAATGAGCAGTTCTTC
>NA|TRBJ2-5|TRBD1|TRBV27
CASSFSQGARGQETQYF
TGTGCCAGCAGTTTTTCACAGGGGGCGCGGGGCCAAGAGACCCAGTACTTC
>NA|TRBJ2-1|NA|TRBV11-2
CASSLDRGAAEQFF
TGTGCCAGCAGCTTAGATCGGGGAGCGGCGGAGCAGTTCTTC
>NA|TRBJ2-2|TRBD1|TRBV28
CAIGQGLGGELFF
TGTGCCATCGGACAGGGGTTGGGCGGGGAGCTGTTTTTT
>NA|TRBJ1-2|TRBD1|TRBV29-1
CSVADRGLDGYTF
TGCAGCGTTGCGGACAGGGGGTTGGATGGCTACACCTTC